A selection of T cell receptor beta chains follows, all from one sample in a study of blood T cell repertoires in COVID-19. Using immunoSEQ multiplex PCR, the repertoire was profiled, and TCRdb retains in-frame clones only, with some absent. Of some 260,000 clones listed, about 89% are singletons. Sequencing was done on a sample of PBMCs or T cells enriched from blood (not recorded which). These receptor sequences come from a middle-aged man who had recovered from COVID-19. Both conserved end residues are part of each CDR3. A D gene is named only where the DNA matches it firmly. The size field is filled for only some rows; it gives once, few, many or a size class.

D	V	J	size	DNA	CDR3
-	TRBV12-3/TRBV12-4	TRBJ2-3	-	TGTGCCAGCAGTTTAGCGGACAGTTATACGCAGTATTTT	CASSLADSYTQYF
TRBD1	TRBV28	TRBJ2-1	-	TGTGCCAGCAGTTTTGGGGGGACAGGGGCCTACAATGAGCAGTTCTTC	CASSFGGTGAYNEQFF
TRBD1	TRBV15	TRBJ1-4	-	TGTGCCACCAGCAGACCGACAGGGGGGGAAAAACTGTTTTTT	CATSRPTGGEKLFF
-	TRBV27	TRBJ1-5	once	TGTGCCAGCAGTTTATGGGGGGGGCACGGCAATCAGCCCCAGCATTTT	CASSLWGGHGNQPQHF
-	TRBV6-2/TRBV6-3	TRBJ2-4	-	TGTGCCAGCAGTTACTCGCAGGACTTAGCCAAAAACATTCAGTACTTC	CASSYSQDLAKNIQYF
TRBD1	TRBV4-1	TRBJ1-2	-	TGCGCCAGCAGCCGACAGGGACAGAACTATGGCTACACCTTC	CASSRQGQNYGYTF
TRBD1	TRBV7-9	TRBJ1-3	-	TGTGCCAGCAGCCGCGACAGGGGTAGTACTGGAAACACCATATATTTT	CASSRDRGSTGNTIYF
TRBD1	TRBV3-1/TRBV3-2	TRBJ1-2	-	TGTGCCAGCAGCCAGGGGACAGGGCTGTATGGCTACACCTTC	CASSQGTGLYGYTF
TRBD1	TRBV4-1	TRBJ2-1	-	TGCGCCAGCAGCCAAGGACAGGGGGCAGATGAGCAGTTCTTC	CASSQGQGADEQFF
TRBD1	TRBV4-3	TRBJ2-1	-	TGCGCCAGCAGCCAAGACACCTCGACAGGGTCGTACAATGAGCAGTTCTTC	CASSQDTSTGSYNEQFF
-	TRBV11-2	TRBJ1-1	-	TGTGCCAGCAGTTCGTACACTGAAGCTTTCTTT	CASSSYTEAFF
-	TRBV24-1	TRBJ2-3	-	TGTGCCACCAGTGATGACCCCAGGGTGCACACAGATACGCAGTATTTT	CATSDDPRVHTDTQYF
TRBD1	TRBV7-8	TRBJ1-5	-	TGTGCCAGCAGCTTAAGGGGGTTAAGACAGGGGGCAGCTCAGCCCCAGCATTTT	CASSLRGLRQGAAQPQHF
-	TRBV6-6	TRBJ1-5	-	TGTGCCAGCACCACAGGACAAACAGCGAGCCAGCCCCAGCATTTT	CASTTGQTASQPQHF
-	TRBV7-9	TRBJ1-5	few	TGTGCCAGCAGCTTAGGTAGCCAGCCCCAGCATTTT	CASSLGSQPQHF
TRBD1	TRBV11-1	TRBJ2-5	-	TGTGCCAGCAGCTTGGAACAGGGGGCGGAGGAGACCCAGTACTTC	CASSLEQGAEETQYF
-	TRBV9	TRBJ1-1	-	TGTGCCAGCCCATTCGGGGAGGAATCATACACTGAAGCTTTCTTT	CASPFGEESYTEAFF
TRBD2	TRBV5-4	TRBJ2-1	-	TGTGCCAGCAGCTCCGGGACTAGGTCATATGAGCAGTTCTTC	CASSSGTRSYEQFF
-	TRBV7-3	TRBJ2-5	-	TGTGCCAGCAGCTTAGGGAAAGGACAGAGAATCTCCAAGAGACGGTACTTC	CASSLGKGQRISKRRYF
TRBD1	TRBV7-6	TRBJ1-4	-	TGTGCCAGCAGCCGGGGACAGGATAATGAAAAACTGTTTTTT	CASSRGQDNEKLFF